Below, 10 T cell receptor beta chains from the same sample are listed, as sequenced in a study of cytomegalovirus exposure and HLA in healthy donors. The PCR was carried out with 60 Vbeta primers and 13 Jbeta primers. Here immunoSEQ multiplex PCR was the method, and the copy in TCRdb shows in-frame clones only, minus some. The data show 100,000 or so clones, with about 80% seen just once and 3.5% to 5% held by the top ten. Input material: PBMCs. These receptors all come from a man aged 40-49 years in good health and CMV-seronegative.

The V call is TRBV18, the J call TRBJ2-7, with 11 positions matching TRBD1. The length of the CDR3 is 17 residues. J gave up 3 bases and V 5 bases, and 12 bases lay outside the gene matches. The V gene's germline CDR1 is KGHSH and CDR2 LQKENI. The CDR3 nucleotides are TGTGCCAGCTCATCTTCCGGGACAGGGGGAAGGGGCTACGAGCAGTACGTC. Translated, it gives CASSSSGTGGRGYEQYV.

The J gene is TRBJ2-3, the V gene TRBV2, with 8 bases fitting TRBD1. V lost 10 bases, J lost 4 bases, and 7 bases stayed unmatched. The CDR3 is 13 residues long. The V gene's germline CDR1 is SNHLY and CDR2 FYNNEI. The CDR3 bases are TGTGCCACTGCCGGACAGGGACCAGATACGCAGTATTTT. Translation: CATAGQGPDTQYF.

This clone came up a few times. The rearrangement joins TRBV6-5 to TRBJ2-7; 12 bases match TRBD2. Germline trimming cut 6 bases from V and 3 bases from J; bases unmatched to any gene: 6. CDR3 length equals 15 residues. Germline V gene data show CDR1 as MNHEY and CDR2 as SVGAGI. CDR3 sequence: CASSRTSGANYEQYV. The CDR3, as DNA: TGTGCCAGCAGCCGGACTAGCGGGGCCAACTACGAGCAGTACGTC.

The chain has TRBV15 and TRBJ1-3; no firm D call. The CDR3 spans 14 residues. V lost 3 bases and J 2 bases, leaving 8 bases between the germline ends. Germline V CDR1 and CDR2: LNHNV, YYDKDF (reference sequence). The CDR3 protein is CATSREIAGNTIYF. The CDR3 DNA reads TGTGCCACCAGCAGGGAGATTGCTGGAAACACCATATATTTT. The full variable domain, in which reference TRBV15 and TRBJ1-3 provide the parts outside the CDR3, is DAMVIQNPRYQVTQFGKPVTLSCSQTLNHNVMYWYQQKSSQAPKLLFHYYDKDFNNEADTPDNFQSRRPNTSFCFLDIRSPGLGDTAMYLCATSREIAGNTIYFGEGSWLTVV.

This sequence joins TRBV2 and TRBJ2-7; 7 nucleotides match TRBD2. Germline V CDR1 and CDR2: SNHLY, FYNNEI. The V and J ends lost 1 base and 3 bases, in that order; junction bases with no gene match: 3. The CDR3 loop spans 14 amino acids. CDR3 sequence (DNA): TGTGCCAGCAGTGAAGATGGGGGGGGCTACGAGCAGTACTTC. Its protein product is CASSEDGGGYEQYF.

The chain combines TRBV13 with TRBJ1-2; D is perhaps TRBD1 (5 bases). There are 14 residues in the CDR3. CDR1 and CDR2 (germline): PRHDT, FYEKMQ (reference sequence). The V end was cut by 2 bases, the J end by 7 bases, with 14 bases between. CDR3 amino acids: CASSLIRDRVGYTF. CDR3 sequence (DNA): TGTGCCAGCAGCTTAATCAGGGATAGGGTTGGCTACACCTTC.

In this sample, this clone turned up a few times. The CDR3 here is CASSQGAGASYEQYF. The CDR3 nucleotides are TGCGCCAGCAGCCAAGGGGCGGGGGCCTCCTACGAGCAGTACTTC. The V gene is TRBV4-1, the J gene TRBJ2-7, with D possibly being TRBD2 (7 bases). Looked up from germline, CDR1 is MGHRA and CDR2 is YSYEKL. The CDR3 consists of 15 residues. Trimming took 1 base from V and 0 from J, leaving 10 bases between them.

This sequence joins TRBV14 and TRBJ2-3, with D tentatively TRBD1 (5 bases). V lost 1 base and J 4 bases, leaving 15 bases between the germline ends. The germline gives CDR1 SGHDN, CDR2 FVKESK. CDR3 length: 16 residues. CDR3 in amino acids: CASSQVAGLPADTQYF. The CDR3 DNA follows: TGTGCCAGCAGCCAAGTCGCAGGGCTCCCCGCAGATACGCAGTATTTT.

The chain links TRBV6-5 to TRBJ2-1; D is possibly TRBD2 (5 bases). The CDR3 sequence is 11 residues long. CDR1 MNHEY and CDR2 SVGAGI come from the germline V gene. Trimming left V 6 bases short and J 12 bases short, with 12 bases between. Here the CDR3 DNA reads TGTGCCAGCAGGGACGGACTTTTGCAGTTCTTC. Translating gives CASRDGLLQFF.

The chain combines TRBV19 with TRBJ2-1; 11 nucleotides line up with TRBD2. With V trimmed by 4 bases and J by 4 bases, 9 bases remained unmatched. This CDR3 is built from 17 residues. Germline V gene lookup returns CDR1 LNHDA and CDR2 SQIVND (reference sequence). CDR3 amino acids: CASSTFVTSGGYNEQFF. The DNA for the CDR3 is TGTGCCAGTAGTACATTCGTAACTAGCGGGGGTTACAATGAGCAGTTCTTC. The entire variable domain, with the rest obtained from reference TRBV19 and TRBJ2-1, is as follows: DGGITQSPKYLFRKEGQNVTLSCEQNLNHDAMYWYRQDPGQGLRLIYYSQIVNDFQKGDIAEGYSVSREKKESFPLTVTSAQKNPTAFYLCASSTFVTSGGYNEQFFGPGTRLTVL.